This TCR beta chain appears in the sequencing data of a study of patients and donors after allogeneic stem cell transplantation. In germline, CDR1 is DFQATT, CDR2 SNEGSKA (reference sequence). This CDR3 has 14 residues. The V end was cut by 0 bases, the J end by 5 bases, with 13 bases between. Each CDR3 protein gets one entry after TCRdb re-called the RT-PCR reads with MiXCR. The sample has about 200,000 distinct CDR3 sequences; 38% are singletons. The rearrangement links TRBV20-1 to TRBJ1-1; D is ambiguous. The sequence came from a human donor who was either an allogeneic HSCT recipient or a stem cell or donor lymphocyte infusion donor (not recorded which). It is not recorded whose cells these are; they may come from a transplant donor. The sequenced material came from blood, either unsorted or a sorted T cell fraction (not recorded which). The CDR3 loop is CSARDQRAGTEAFF. The DNA of the CDR3 is TGCAGTGCTAGAGATCAAAGGGCTGGAACTGAAGCTTTCTTT.